This T cell receptor beta chain was sequenced during a study of blood T cell repertoires in COVID-19 (dated by TCRdb to 2019 to 2021). At the level of the whole study: Collaborator samples came from the United States, Italy and Spain and covered acute and convalescent phases of COVID-19. A de-identified subject ID, COVID-19 status, age in years and sex were almost always included in the sample metadata. Where available, HLA class I and class II types were obtained from metadata supplied by the sample provider rather than from assay-based typing. Subjects who had been exposed to COVID-19, were actively infected with it, or had recovered from it provided the deeply sampled blood TCRbeta repertoires that made up the dataset. The repertoires were made available in a free public database intended to serve as a resource for research on the immune response to SARS-CoV-2. Samples came from the ongoing ImmuneRACE study (first 160 participants) plus 1,254 subjects from 6 global collaborators. The prospective study material was composed of cDNA or gDNA derived from T cells, B-cell-depleted T cells, or PBMCs. The full study reports these points: The quantity of clinical and demographic metadata differed by source and by participant and was supplied without curation.

The immunoSEQ Assay, a bias-controlled multiplex PCR, was used to amplify TCRbeta CDR3 regions from genomic DNA. The paper's processing steps were these. Nucleated cell counts per sample were estimated from amplification of reference gene primers within the assay. To quantify the absolute abundance of each unique TCRbeta CDR3 rearrangement, sequence reads were collapsed and filtered. For each sample, productive Simpson clonality was calculated by taking the square root of Simpson's diversity index across productive rearrangements. TCRdb re-hosts the immuneACCESS table, in-frame sequences only. Its copies lack some clones; in the studies checked, an unresolved V gene accounts for under half of them, and the cause for the rest is not known. V and J calls and clone size come straight from that table; D and trimming were deduced from the DNA. Within this sample are 90,000 to 150,000 clones, with more than 60% of them counted one time only. About 2.5% of the sample goes to the ten largest clones.

For CDR1 and CDR2, the germline V gene lists SGDLS and YYNGEE. The germline ends are 7 bases apart after V is trimmed by 0 bases and J by 0 bases. The cysteine opens and the phenylalanine closes a CDR3 of 15 amino acids. Just the 45-base CDR3 DNA is kept, in frame starting at base 1. In this sample, this clone turned up a few times. Its antigen is still unknown. No per-base quality is available; no much larger clone lies one base away. Collaborating institutions collected whole blood in K2EDTA tubes following their own protocols. For TCRbeta analysis, collaborators shipped samples as frozen whole blood, isolated PBMCs, or DNA extracted from either of those sample types.

Sequenced input: peripheral blood. The sequence is built from TRBV9 and TRBJ1-3; a confident D gene designation cannot be given. The sequence was obtained from a man in his fifties or sixties with acute or convalescent COVID-19. At the DNA level, the sequence is TGTGCCAGCAGCGTAGACGAGATCTCTGGAAACACCATATATTTT. Its protein reads: CASSVDEISGNTIYF.